One and the same sample provided the 4 T cell receptor beta chains below, sequenced in a study of CD8 T cells in Susac syndrome. Reverse transcription of about 0.45 to 1 ug RNA was carried out with random hexamers. TCRdb itself ran the immunoSEQ multiplex PCR reads through MiXCR, one entry per CDR3 protein. The sample shows approximately 120,000 distinct CDR3 sequences, 80% to 95% of them seen only once. The sequencing input was CD8+ T cells from PBMCs. These receptors all come from a human donor in good health.

The V call is TRBV20-1, the J call TRBJ2-7; D is uncertain. CDR1 is DFQATT and CDR2 is SNEGSKA in the germline V gene (reference sequence). Trimming removed 5 bases from V and 5 bases from J, with 10 bases in between. The CDR3 is made up of 11 amino acids. Written as DNA, the CDR3 is TGCAGTGCTCCCCAGACGGACGAGCAGTACTTC. It is translated as CSAPQTDEQYF.

V gene TRBV20-1 combines with J gene TRBJ1-2; 10 positions match TRBD1. Germline V lookup: CDR1 DFQATT, CDR2 SNEGSKA (reference sequence). The CDR3 covers 15 residues. With 0 bases clipped from V and 8 bases from J, the junction kept 9 bases outside the gene matches. CDR3 amino acids: CSARELAGTGAGYTF. CDR3 in DNA: TGCAGTGCTAGAGAACTAGCCGGGACAGGGGCCGGCTACACCTTC.

The chain has TRBV2 and TRBJ1-1, with 7 bases matching TRBD1. The CDR3 totals 12 residues. CDR1 and CDR2 (germline): SNHLY, FYNNEI. V gave up 6 bases and J gave up 4 bases; unmatched junction bases: 2. The DNA of the CDR3 is TGTGCCAGCAGATACAGGGGCACTGAAGCTTTCTTT. Translating it yields CASRYRGTEAFF.

CDR3 sequence (DNA): TGCAGCGTTGAAGATGCGGGAGGACTCGCTGGTGGCTACACCTTC. Its translation is CSVEDAGGLAGGYTF. V is TRBV29-1 and J is TRBJ1-2; D call uncertain. The CDR3 runs to 15 residues. With 0 bases removed from V and 7 bases from J, the gap between germline ends came to 18 bases. The germline gives CDR1 SQVTM, CDR2 ANQGSEA.